The rows below give T cell receptor beta chains drawn from one sample of a study of shared clonotypes between healthy human individuals. The protocol was immunoSEQ multiplex PCR, while the TCRdb copy is restricted to in-frame clones and leaves out a portion. The sample lists 300,000 to 400,000 clones, roughly 87% seen once, with 15% to 20% in the top ten. Sequencing was carried out using memory CD8+ T cells sorted from blood. The receptors here all came from a man between 18 and 35 years old in good health. The CDR3 runs from the conserved cysteine through the conserved F or W. Each record gives: clone size, CDR3 length, J gene, D gene, V gene, CDR3 DNA, CDR3 protein. A D gene is named only where the DNA matches it firmly. Clone size is shown for a subset of rows, as once, few, many or a class of expanded clone.

size: -
length: 11
J: TRBJ2-1
D: -
V: TRBV4-1
DNA: TGCGCCAGCAGCCAAGTGAATGAGCAGTTCTTC
CDR3: CASSQVNEQFF

size: -
length: 14
J: TRBJ2-7
D: -
V: TRBV6-1
DNA: TGTGCCAGCAGCTACAGGGGGGGAGACTACGAGCAGTACTTC
CDR3: CASSYRGGDYEQYF

size: -
length: 16
J: TRBJ2-1
D: TRBD2
V: TRBV5-1
DNA: TGCGCCAGCAGCTTGCCGAGCGGGAGCGTCTACAATGAGCAGTTCTTC
CDR3: CASSLPSGSVYNEQFF

size: -
length: 19
J: TRBJ2-3
D: -
V: TRBV14
DNA: TGTGCCAGCAGCCATCTTGGACAGACTCTTTACTCTAGCACAGATACGCAGTATTTT
CDR3: CASSHLGQTLYSSTDTQYF

size: once
length: 15
J: TRBJ2-7
D: TRBD1
V: TRBV7-2
DNA: TGTGCCAGCAGCTTATCGCACAGGGGCTCCTACGAGCAGTACTTC
CDR3: CASSLSHRGSYEQYF

size: -
length: 13
J: TRBJ2-3
D: -
V: TRBV11-3
DNA: TGTGCCAGCAGCTTAGAGGCCCCAGATACGCAGTATTTT
CDR3: CASSLEAPDTQYF

size: -
length: 13
J: TRBJ2-7
D: -
V: TRBV18
DNA: TGTGCCAGCTCAGAGGGGACATTCTACGAGCAGTACTTC
CDR3: CASSEGTFYEQYF

size: once
length: 13
J: TRBJ2-7
D: -
V: TRBV11-3
DNA: TGTGCCAGCAGCGAAGGTCCAACCTACGAGCAGTACTTC
CDR3: CASSEGPTYEQYF

size: -
length: 15
J: TRBJ2-7
D: -
V: TRBV4-1
DNA: TGCGCCAGCAGCCAAGATCCCGGAAACTCCTACGAGCAGTACTTC
CDR3: CASSQDPGNSYEQYF

size: -
length: 13
J: TRBJ1-1
D: -
V: TRBV7-9
DNA: TGTGCCAGCAGCTTAGGGGAGTCTACTGAAGCTTTCTTT
CDR3: CASSLGESTEAFF

size: -
length: 16
J: TRBJ2-1
D: TRBD2
V: TRBV29-1
DNA: TGCAGCGTTGATGACTCCCCCGGGACTAGCGGGGGTGAGCAGTTCTTC
CDR3: CSVDDSPGTSGGEQFF

size: -
length: 15
J: TRBJ2-7
D: -
V: TRBV29-1
DNA: TGCAGCGTTTATATTCTAGACAGGACTTCCTACGAGCAGTACTTC
CDR3: CSVYILDRTSYEQYF

size: -
length: 12
J: TRBJ1-1
D: -
V: TRBV19
DNA: TGTGCCAGTAGTATAGGGGGGGCTGAAGCTTTCTTT
CDR3: CASSIGGAEAFF

size: -
length: 13
J: TRBJ2-7
D: -
V: TRBV27
DNA: TGTGCCAGCAGTTTCGGCGGGTCCTACGAGCAGTACTTC
CDR3: CASSFGGSYEQYF

size: -
length: 17
J: TRBJ1-1
D: TRBD1
V: TRBV10-1
DNA: TGCGCCAGCAGTTACCGGGACAGGGCACAATTGAACACTGAAGCTTTCTTT
CDR3: CASSYRDRAQLNTEAFF

size: -
length: 13
J: TRBJ2-7
D: -
V: TRBV7-9
DNA: TGTGCCAGCAGCCCAGTACAGGAATACGAGCAGTACTTC
CDR3: CASSPVQEYEQYF

size: -
length: 14
J: TRBJ1-1
D: -
V: TRBV4-3
DNA: TGCGCCAGCAGCCAAACGGAAATTGATACTGAAGCTTTCTTT
CDR3: CASSQTEIDTEAFF

size: few
length: 16
J: TRBJ2-1
D: TRBD2
V: TRBV13
DNA: TGTGCCAGCAGCACCGATAGCGGGGCTACCTACAATGAGCAGTTCTTC
CDR3: CASSTDSGATYNEQFF

size: -
length: 14
J: TRBJ2-7
D: -
V: TRBV19
DNA: TGTGCCAGTAGTCCCCAGGATCCCTCCTACGAGCAGTACTTC
CDR3: CASSPQDPSYEQYF

size: -
length: 13
J: TRBJ2-5
D: TRBD1
V: TRBV28
DNA: TGTGCCAGCAGTGAGGACAGGGAAGAGACCCAGTACTTC
CDR3: CASSEDREETQYF

size: -
length: 11
J: TRBJ2-5
D: -
V: TRBV20-1
DNA: TGCAGTGCTAGACTTTCAGAGACCCAGTACTTC
CDR3: CSARLSETQYF

size: -
length: 14
J: TRBJ1-2
D: -
V: TRBV29-1
DNA: TGCAGCGTTGAAGATAGGGGCGACTTCTATGGCTACACCTTC
CDR3: CSVEDRGDFYGYTF

size: -
length: 16
J: TRBJ2-7
D: TRBD2
V: TRBV5-6
DNA: TGTGCCAGCAGCTTGGGGGCCAGCGGGAGCCCCTACGAGCAGTACTTC
CDR3: CASSLGASGSPYEQYF

size: -
length: 14
J: TRBJ1-5
D: -
V: TRBV6-5
DNA: TGTGCCAGCAGTTACGGCGGGGTGGATCAGCCCCAGCATTTT
CDR3: CASSYGGVDQPQHF

size: -
length: 15
J: TRBJ2-7
D: -
V: TRBV27
DNA: TGTGCCAGCAGTTTAGTAGACAGGAGCTCCTACGAGCAGTACTTC
CDR3: CASSLVDRSSYEQYF

size: once
length: 13
J: TRBJ2-7
D: -
V: TRBV7-3
DNA: TGTGCCAGCAGCCCAGGGGCGCGCTACGAGCAGTACTTC
CDR3: CASSPGARYEQYF

size: -
length: 14
J: TRBJ2-7
D: -
V: TRBV6-5
DNA: TGTGCCAGCAGGATCTCCGACTCCTACTACGAGCAGTACTTC
CDR3: CASRISDSYYEQYF

size: -
length: 17
J: TRBJ2-2
D: -
V: TRBV5-4
DNA: TGTGCCAGCAGCTTGGAAATCCGGAATGGGAACACCGGGGAGCTGTTTTTT
CDR3: CASSLEIRNGNTGELFF

size: -
length: 16
J: TRBJ2-3
D: -
V: TRBV10-3
DNA: TGTGCCATCAGTGAGTCGGGGAACACTCCCACAGATACGCAGTATTTT
CDR3: CAISESGNTPTDTQYF

size: once
length: 12
J: TRBJ1-3
D: -
V: TRBV30
DNA: TGTGCCTGGAGTGCCTCTGGAAACACCATATATTTT
CDR3: CAWSASGNTIYF